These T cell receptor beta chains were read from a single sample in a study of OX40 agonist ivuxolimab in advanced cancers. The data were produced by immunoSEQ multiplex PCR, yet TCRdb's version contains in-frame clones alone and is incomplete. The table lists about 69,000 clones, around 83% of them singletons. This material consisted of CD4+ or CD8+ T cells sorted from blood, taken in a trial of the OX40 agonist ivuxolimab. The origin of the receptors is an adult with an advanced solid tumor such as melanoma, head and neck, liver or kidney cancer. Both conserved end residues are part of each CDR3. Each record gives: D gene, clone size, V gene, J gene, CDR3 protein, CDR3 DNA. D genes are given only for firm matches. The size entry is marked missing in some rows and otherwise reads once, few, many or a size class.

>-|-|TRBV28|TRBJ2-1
CASSLFGLNEQFF
TGTGCCAGCAGTTTATTTGGGCTCAATGAGCAGTTCTTC
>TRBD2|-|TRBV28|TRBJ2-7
CASSSPGTSGLFSYEQYF
TGTGCCAGCAGTTCCCCCGGGACTAGCGGACTATTTTCCTACGAGCAGTACTTC
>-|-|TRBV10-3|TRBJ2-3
CAITGSTDTQYF
TGTGCCATCACAGGAAGCACAGATACGCAGTATTTT
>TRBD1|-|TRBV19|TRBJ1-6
CATMPGQGNSPLHF
TGTGCCACAATGCCGGGACAGGGGAATTCACCCCTCCACTTT
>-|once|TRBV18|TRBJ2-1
CASSPPASDSEQFF
TGTGCCAGCTCACCACCTGCTAGCGATAGTGAGCAGTTCTTC
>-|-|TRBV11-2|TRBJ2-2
CASSGSLNTGELFF
TGTGCCAGCAGCGGTTCTTTGAACACCGGGGAGCTGTTTTTT
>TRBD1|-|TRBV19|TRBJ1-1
CASRDRGRAATEAFF
TGTGCCAGTAGGGACAGGGGGCGTGCGGCCACTGAAGCTTTCTTT
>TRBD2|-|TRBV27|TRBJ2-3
CASSLNRAGATDTQYF
TGTGCCAGCAGTTTAAACCGAGCGGGGGCCACAGATACGCAGTATTTT
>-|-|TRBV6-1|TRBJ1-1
CATRTVNTEAFF
TGTGCCACCCGGACGGTGAACACTGAAGCTTTCTTT
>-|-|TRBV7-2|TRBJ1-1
CASSLWMNTEAFF
TGTGCCAGCAGCTTATGGATGAACACTGAAGCTTTCTTT
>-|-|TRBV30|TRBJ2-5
CAWSVWPRGETQYF
TGTGCCTGGAGTGTATGGCCCCGAGGGGAGACCCAGTACTTC
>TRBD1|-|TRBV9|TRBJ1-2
CASSVAPTTGDGYTF
TGTGCCAGCAGCGTAGCCCCTACAACAGGGGATGGCTACACCTTC
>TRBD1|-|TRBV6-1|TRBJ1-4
CASTTGGIEKLFF
TGTGCCAGCACCACAGGGGGAATTGAAAAACTGTTTTTT
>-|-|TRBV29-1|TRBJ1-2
CSVAYNYGYTF
TGCAGCGTTGCCTATAACTATGGCTACACCTTC
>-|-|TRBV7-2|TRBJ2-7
CASSQAYREQYF
TGTGCCAGCAGCCAAGCTTATCGGGAGCAGTACTTC
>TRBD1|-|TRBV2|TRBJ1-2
CASSLAGGTYGYTF
TGTGCCAGCAGTTTGGCAGGGGGCACTTATGGCTACACCTTC
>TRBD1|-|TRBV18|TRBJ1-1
CASSPGGQGPGNTEAFF
TGTGCCAGCTCACCAGGGGGACAGGGTCCGGGAAACACTGAAGCTTTCTTT
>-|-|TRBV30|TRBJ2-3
CALTGMDTQYF
TGTGCTTTGACGGGTATGGATACGCAGTATTTT
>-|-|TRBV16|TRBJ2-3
CASSPNRKGSTDTQYF
TGTGCCAGCAGCCCTAACAGGAAAGGCTCAACAGATACGCAGTATTTT
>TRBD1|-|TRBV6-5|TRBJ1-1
CASSYSRDRGKSEAFF
TGTGCCAGCAGTTACTCTCGGGACAGGGGTAAATCTGAAGCTTTCTTT
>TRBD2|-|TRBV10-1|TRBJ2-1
CASSEEGTSRGEQFF
TGCGCCAGCAGTGAGGAAGGGACTAGTAGGGGTGAGCAGTTCTTC
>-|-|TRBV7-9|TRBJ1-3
CASSLSGNTIYF
TGTGCCAGCAGCCTCTCTGGAAACACCATATATTTT
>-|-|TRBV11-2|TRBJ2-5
CASSPGLRGGAETQYF
TGTGCCAGCAGCCCGGGGTTGCGTGGGGGGGCGGAGACCCAGTACTTC
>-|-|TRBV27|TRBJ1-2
CASSSTANYGYTF
TGTGCCAGCAGTTCCACAGCTAACTATGGCTACACCTTC
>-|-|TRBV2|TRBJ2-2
CASSNSDTGELFF
TGTGCCAGCAGTAACAGCGACACCGGGGAGCTGTTTTTT
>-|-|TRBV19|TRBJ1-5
CASSPQTSGTQHF
TGTGCCAGTAGTCCACAGACCTCCGGAACCCAGCATTTT
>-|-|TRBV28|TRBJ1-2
CASSRSYGYTF
TGTGCCAGCAGTCGCAGTTATGGCTACACCTTC
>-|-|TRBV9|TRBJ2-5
CASSAGPRGETQYF
TGTGCCAGCAGCGCCGGCCCCAGGGGAGAGACCCAGTACTTC
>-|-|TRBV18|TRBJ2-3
CASSTTGLKDTQYF
TGTGCCAGCTCAACCACAGGGTTAAAAGATACGCAGTATTTT
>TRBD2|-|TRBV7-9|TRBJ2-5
CASSFSGGARETQYF
TGTGCCAGCAGCTTCAGCGGGGGGGCAAGAGAGACCCAGTACTTC
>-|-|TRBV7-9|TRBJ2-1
CASSPQREQFF
TGTGCCAGCAGCCCGCAGCGTGAGCAGTTCTTC
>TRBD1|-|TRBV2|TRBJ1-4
CASRKQGVNEKLFF
TGTGCCAGCAGAAAACAGGGGGTGAACGAAAAACTGTTTTTT
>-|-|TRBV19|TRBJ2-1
CASRPGIPNYNEQFF
TGTGCCAGTAGACCGGGAATACCAAATTACAATGAGCAGTTCTTC
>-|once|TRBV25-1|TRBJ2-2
CASSELRAGELFF
-
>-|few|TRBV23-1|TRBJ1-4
CASSHETPDNENLFF
TGCGCCAGCAGTCATGAGACTCCTGATAATGAAAACCTGTTTTTT
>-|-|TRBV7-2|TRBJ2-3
CASSRGLRTDTQYF
TGTGCCAGCAGCCGAGGACTGCGCACAGATACGCAGTATTTT
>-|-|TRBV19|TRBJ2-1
CASSLMEYNEQFF
TGTGCCAGTAGCCTGATGGAGTACAATGAGCAGTTCTTC
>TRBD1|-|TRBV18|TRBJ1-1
CASSPFGDRVVRGTEAFF
TGTGCCAGCTCACCGTTTGGGGACAGGGTTGTAAGGGGCACTGAAGCTTTCTTT
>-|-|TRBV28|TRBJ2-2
CASSLWGELFF
TGTGCCAGCAGCCTCTGGGGGGAGCTGTTTTTT
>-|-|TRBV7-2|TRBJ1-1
CASSYRRNTEAFF
TGTGCCAGCAGCTACAGGCGGAACACTGAAGCTTTCTTT
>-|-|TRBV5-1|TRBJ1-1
CASSKAATHTEAFF
TGCGCCAGCAGCAAGGCCGCTACACATACTGAAGCTTTCTTT
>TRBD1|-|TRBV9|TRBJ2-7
CASSPLSDRFYEQYF
TGTGCCAGCAGCCCTCTTTCGGACAGGTTCTACGAGCAGTACTTC
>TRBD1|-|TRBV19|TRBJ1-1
CASSIRGQGQGAFF
TGTGCCAGTAGTATTAGGGGACAGGGGCAGGGAGCTTTCTTT
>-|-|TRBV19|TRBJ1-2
CASSIDRGGTAGYTF
TGTGCCAGTAGTATAGATCGCGGGGGTACCGCTGGCTACACCTTC
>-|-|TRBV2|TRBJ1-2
CASSEALSVSGYTF
TGTGCCAGCAGTGAAGCCTTGAGTGTTAGCGGCTACACCTTC
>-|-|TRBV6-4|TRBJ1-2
CASSENPVGRAYGYTF
TGTGCCAGCAGTGAAAACCCGGTGGGAAGGGCCTATGGCTACACCTTC
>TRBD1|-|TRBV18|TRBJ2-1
CASSATQGGYNEQFF
TGTGCCAGCTCAGCAACACAGGGGGGATACAATGAGCAGTTCTTC
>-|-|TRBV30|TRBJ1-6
CAWKTGLNNSPLHF
TGTGCCTGGAAAACGGGCCTCAATAATTCACCCCTCCACTTT
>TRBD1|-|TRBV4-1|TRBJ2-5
CASSHAQGFQATQYF
TGCGCCAGCAGCCATGCACAGGGGTTCCAAGCGACCCAGTACTTC
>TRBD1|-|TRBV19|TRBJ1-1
CASTPDRLNTEAFF
TGTGCCAGTACCCCGGACAGGTTGAACACTGAAGCTTTCTTT
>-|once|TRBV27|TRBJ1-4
CASSLRTEATNEKLFF
TGTGCCAGCAGTTTGCGGACGGAGGCAACTAATGAAAAACTGTTTTTT
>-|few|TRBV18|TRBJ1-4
CASSEGANEKLFF
TGTGCCAGCTCAGAGGGAGCTAATGAAAAACTGTTTTTT
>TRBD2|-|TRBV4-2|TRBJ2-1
CASSQDPMTSAQLVNEQFF
TGTGCCAGCAGCCAAGACCCCATGACTAGCGCCCAATTGGTGAATGAGCAGTTCTTC
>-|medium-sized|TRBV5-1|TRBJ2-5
CASSLLGGQLQETQYF
TGCGCCAGCAGCTTGCTAGGAGGACAGCTTCAAGAGACCCAGTACTTC
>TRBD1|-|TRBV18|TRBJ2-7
CASSPLRDSTYEQYF
TGTGCCAGCTCACCACTACGGGACAGCACCTACGAGCAGTACTTC